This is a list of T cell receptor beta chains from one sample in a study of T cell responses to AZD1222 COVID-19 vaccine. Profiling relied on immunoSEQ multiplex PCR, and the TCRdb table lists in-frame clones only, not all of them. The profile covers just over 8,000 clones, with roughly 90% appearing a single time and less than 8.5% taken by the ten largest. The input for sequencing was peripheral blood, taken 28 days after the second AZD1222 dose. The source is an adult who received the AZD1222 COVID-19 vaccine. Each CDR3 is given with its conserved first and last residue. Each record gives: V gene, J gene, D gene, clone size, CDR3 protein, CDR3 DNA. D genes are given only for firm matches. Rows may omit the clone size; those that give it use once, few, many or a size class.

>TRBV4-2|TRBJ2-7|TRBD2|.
CASSQDGASSGGYEQYF
TGTGCCAGCAGCCAAGACGGGGCGAGTAGCGGGGGGTACGAGCAGTACTTC
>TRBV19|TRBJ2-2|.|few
CASRGGNTGELFF
TGTGCCAGTAGAGGGGGGAACACCGGGGAGCTGTTTTTT
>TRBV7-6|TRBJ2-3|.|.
CASSSEMDTQYF
TGTGCCAGCAGCTCCGAGATGGATACGCAGTATTTT
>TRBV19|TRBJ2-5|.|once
CASSPHPQETQYF
TGTGCCAGTAGTCCCCACCCCCAAGAGACCCAGTACTTC
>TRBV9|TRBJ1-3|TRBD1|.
CASTGGTGGNTIYF
TGTGCCAGCACCGGTGGGACAGGGGGAAACACCATATATTTT
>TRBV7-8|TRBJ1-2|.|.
CASSRSTDAQGYLDGYTF
TGTGCCAGCAGCCGGAGTACGGACGCCCAGGGGTACTTGGATGGCTACACCTTC
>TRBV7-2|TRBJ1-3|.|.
CASSDRPGDSGNTIYF
TGTGCCAGCAGCGATCGTCCAGGAGACTCTGGAAACACCATATATTTT
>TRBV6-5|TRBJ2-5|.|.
CASSSRGVETQYF
TGTGCCAGCAGCTCGAGGGGAGTAGAGACCCAGTACTTC
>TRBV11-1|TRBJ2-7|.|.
CASSLGRNYEQYF
TGTGCCAGCAGCTTAGGGAGGAACTACGAGCAGTACTTC
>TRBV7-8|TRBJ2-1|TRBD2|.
CASSSGLASNEQFF
TGTGCCAGCAGCTCTGGACTAGCCAGCAATGAGCAGTTCTTC
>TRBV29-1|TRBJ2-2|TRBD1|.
CSVARDRGAGELFF
TGCAGCGTTGCCAGGGACAGGGGAGCCGGGGAGCTGTTTTTT
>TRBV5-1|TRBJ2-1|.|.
CASSLGSRDNEQFF
TGCGCCAGCAGCTTGGGGTCCAGGGACAATGAGCAGTTCTTC
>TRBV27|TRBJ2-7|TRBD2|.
CASSLWASGEFEQYF
TGTGCCAGCAGTTTATGGGCTAGCGGGGAGTTCGAGCAGTACTTC
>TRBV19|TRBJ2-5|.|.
CASSAGAAIGQETQYF
TGTGCCAGTAGCGCCGGAGCGGCAATAGGGCAAGAGACCCAGTACTTC
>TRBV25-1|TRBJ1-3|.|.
CASSQVDSGNTIYF
TGTGCCAGCTCTCAGGTAGACTCTGGAAACACCATATATTTT
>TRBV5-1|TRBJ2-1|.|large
CASSLPEGPYNEQFF
TGCGCCAGCAGCCTTCCTGAGGGCCCCTACAATGAGCAGTTCTTC
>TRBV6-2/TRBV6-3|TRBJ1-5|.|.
CASSSRTSNQPQHF
TGTGCCAGCAGTTCCAGGACTAGCAATCAGCCCCAGCATTTT
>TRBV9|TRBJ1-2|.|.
CASSPRQAYYGYTF
TGTGCCAGCAGCCCTCGACAGGCCTACTATGGCTACACCTTC
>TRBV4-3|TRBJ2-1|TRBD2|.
CASSQVLAGVYNEQFF
TGCGCCAGCAGCCAAGTTCTAGCGGGAGTGTACAATGAGCAGTTCTTC
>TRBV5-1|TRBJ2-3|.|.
CASSAGSSTDTQYF
TGCGCCAGCAGCGCCGGATCTAGCACAGATACGCAGTATTTT
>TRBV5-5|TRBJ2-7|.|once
CASSLGGNPYEQYF
TGTGCCAGCAGCCTGGGAGGAAATCCCTACGAGCAGTACTTC
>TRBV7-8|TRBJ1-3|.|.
CASSLAQTRRGNTIYF
TGTGCCAGCAGCTTAGCGCAGACCCGACGGGGAAACACCATATATTTT
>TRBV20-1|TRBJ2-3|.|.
CSASLHSIRTDTQYF
TGCAGTGCTAGTCTGCACTCCATTCGCACAGATACGCAGTATTTT
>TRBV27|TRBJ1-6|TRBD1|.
CASSLLTTGSAISYNSPLHF
TGTGCCAGCAGTTTGCTCACGACAGGGTCAGCAATCTCCTATAATTCACCCCTCCACTTT
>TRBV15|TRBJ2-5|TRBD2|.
CATSRGAVGGGSGETQYF
TGTGCCACCAGCAGAGGGGCGGTGGGCGGGGGTTCGGGAGAGACCCAGTACTTC
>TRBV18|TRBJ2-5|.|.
CASSPQASRETQYF
TGTGCCAGCTCACCACAGGCAAGTCGGGAGACCCAGTACTTC
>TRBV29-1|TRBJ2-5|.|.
CSVLRQETQYF
TGCAGCGTTCTCAGACAAGAGACCCAGTACTTC
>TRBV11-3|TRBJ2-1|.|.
CASSFRFASYNEQFF
TGTGCCAGCAGCTTTCGTTTCGCATCCTACAATGAGCAGTTCTTC
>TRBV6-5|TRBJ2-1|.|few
CASSYWGEQFF
TGTGCCAGCAGTTACTGGGGGGAGCAGTTCTTC
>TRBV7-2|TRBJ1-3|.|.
CASSLKGPDSGNTIYF
TGTGCCAGCAGCTTAAAAGGCCCTGACTCTGGAAACACCATATATTTT
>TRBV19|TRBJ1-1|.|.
CASTRVLNTEAFF
TGTGCCAGTACCAGGGTCTTGAACACTGAAGCTTTCTTT
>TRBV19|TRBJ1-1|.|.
CASSMMMAGEAFF
TGTGCCAGTAGTATGATGATGGCAGGTGAAGCTTTCTTT
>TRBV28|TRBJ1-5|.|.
CASSSGDGVYQPQHF
TGTGCCAGCAGTTCAGGGGACGGTGTCTATCAGCCCCAGCATTTT
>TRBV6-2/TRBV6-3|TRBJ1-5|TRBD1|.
CASSFYGTQGRESNQPQHF
TGTGCCAGCAGTTTTTACGGTACACAGGGGAGGGAGAGCAATCAGCCCCAGCATTTT
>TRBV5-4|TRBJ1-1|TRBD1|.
CASSSAGQGNLEAFF
TGTGCCAGCAGCTCCGCGGGACAGGGCAATCTAGAAGCTTTCTTT
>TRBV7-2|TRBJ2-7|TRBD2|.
CAFTGTSGGAYEQYF
TGTGCATTTACCGGGACTAGCGGGGGGGCATACGAGCAGTACTTC
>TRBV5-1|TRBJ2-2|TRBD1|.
CASSFGTGFNTGELFF
TGCGCCAGCAGCTTCGGGACAGGGTTTAACACCGGGGAGCTGTTTTTT
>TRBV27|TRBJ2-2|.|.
CASRTTGELFF
TGTGCCAGCAGAACGACCGGGGAGCTGTTTTTT
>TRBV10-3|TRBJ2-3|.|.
CAISESAPLGGYTQYF
TGTGCCATCAGTGAGTCGGCCCCGCTTGGGGGATATACGCAGTATTTT
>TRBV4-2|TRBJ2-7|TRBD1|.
CASSQDGQGAGEQYF
TGTGCCAGCAGCCAAGATGGACAGGGAGCTGGCGAGCAGTACTTC
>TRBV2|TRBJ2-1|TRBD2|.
CASRDGTRATYNEQFF
TGTGCCAGCAGGGACGGGACTAGGGCTACCTACAATGAGCAGTTCTTC
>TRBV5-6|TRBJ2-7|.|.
CASSFWARPYEQYF
TGTGCCAGCAGCTTTTGGGCCCGACCCTACGAGCAGTACTTC
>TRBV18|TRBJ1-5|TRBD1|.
CASSARQGALGNQPQHF
TGTGCCAGCTCAGCAAGACAGGGGGCGCTTGGCAATCAGCCCCAGCATTTT
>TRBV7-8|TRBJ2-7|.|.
CASSWDPRHWSTYEQYF
TGTGCCAGCAGCTGGGACCCCCGACACTGGTCGACCTACGAGCAGTACTTC
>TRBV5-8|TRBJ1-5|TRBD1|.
CASSPQDRGLGLNQPQHF
TGTGCCAGCAGTCCCCAGGACAGGGGTTTGGGACTCAATCAGCCCCAGCATTTT
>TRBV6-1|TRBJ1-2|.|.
CASSEGGGQYYGYTF
TGTGCCAGCAGTGAGGGGGGAGGTCAATACTATGGCTACACCTTC
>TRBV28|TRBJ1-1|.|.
CASSFQGMNTEAFF
TGTGCCAGCAGTTTTCAGGGGATGAACACTGAAGCTTTCTTT
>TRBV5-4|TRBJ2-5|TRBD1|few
CASSPETGFETQYF
TGTGCCAGCAGCCCAGAGACAGGGTTCGAGACCCAGTACTTC
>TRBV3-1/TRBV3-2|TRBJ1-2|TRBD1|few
CASSPRDSYGYTF
TGTGCCAGCAGCCCCAGGGACAGCTATGGCTACACCTTC
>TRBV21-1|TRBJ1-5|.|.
CASSKAAARNQPQHF
TGTGCCAGCAGCAAAGCTGCCGCCCGCAATCAGCCCCAGCATTTT
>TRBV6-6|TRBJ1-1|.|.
CASSYGGRFTEAFF
TGTGCCAGCAGTTACGGGGGCCGATTTACTGAAGCTTTCTTT
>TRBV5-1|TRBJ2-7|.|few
CASSFDPTYEQYF
TGCGCCAGCAGCTTCGATCCCACCTACGAGCAGTACTTC
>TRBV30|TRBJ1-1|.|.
CAWSAAAGTKRAFF
TGTGCCTGGAGCGCGGCGGCCGGGACCAAGCGGGCTTTCTTT